This TCR beta chain was identified during a study of neurological immune-mediated disorders. After removal of 3 bases from V and 7 bases from J, the junction contained 8 bases not matched to a gene. Germline loops: CDR1 DFQATT, CDR2 SNEGSKA (reference sequence). The CDR3 runs to 14 residues. Sorted libraries used around 1 million CD4+ or CD8+ T cells. The cDNA was synthesized by means of template-switch 5'RACE, which was carried out with 10-nucleotide random UMIs. MiXCR was run by TCRdb on the 5' RACE reads, yielding one entry per CDR3 protein. This table has 15,000 to 20,000 distinct CDR3 sequences, around 7.6% appearing once. The study, taken as a whole, reports: Expanded clones shared no CDR3 amino acid sequences across subjects, suggesting private repertoires in all groups.

This clonotype rates as medium-sized. Its cognate antigen is unknown. The sample taken for sequencing was CD8+ T cells from blood. The rearrangement links TRBV20-1 to TRBJ2-1; TRBD2 matches 8 bases. This clonotype was sampled from a woman aged 30 to 39 with HTLV-1-associated myelopathy (HAM/TSP). The CDR3 region has the DNA TGCAGTGCTAGGAGGGCTAGCGGGTTGAATGAGCAGTTCTTC. Translation gives CSARRASGLNEQFF.